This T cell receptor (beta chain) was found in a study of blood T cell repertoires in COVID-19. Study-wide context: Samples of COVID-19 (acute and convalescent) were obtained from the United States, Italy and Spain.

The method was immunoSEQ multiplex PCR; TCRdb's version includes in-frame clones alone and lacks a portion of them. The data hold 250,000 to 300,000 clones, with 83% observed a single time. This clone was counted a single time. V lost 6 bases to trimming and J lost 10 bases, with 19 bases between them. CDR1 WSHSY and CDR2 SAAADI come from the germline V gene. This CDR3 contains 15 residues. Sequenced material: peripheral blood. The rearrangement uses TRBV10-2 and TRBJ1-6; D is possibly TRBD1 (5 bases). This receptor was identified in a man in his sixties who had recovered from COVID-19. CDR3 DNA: TGCGCCAGCAGCACCCGGACGGGGGTTGGGTCACCCCTCCACTTT. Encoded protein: CASSTRTGVGSPLHF.